One sample yielded the 13 T cell receptor beta chains listed below, sequenced in a study of blood T cell repertoires in COVID-19. Generated by immunoSEQ multiplex PCR, the TCRdb table keeps only in-frame clones and is missing some. The sample yields more than 70,000 clones, 85% seen once. Material for sequencing was peripheral blood. The receptors originated from a man in his 60s with acute or convalescent COVID-19.

The CDR3 sequence: CASRTATGENEQFF. As DNA, the CDR3 is TGTGCCAGCAGGACGGCGACAGGGGAGAATGAGCAGTTCTTC. The chain uses TRBV6-5 and TRBJ2-1; TRBD1 aligns across 8 bases. The CDR3 spans 14 residues. V shed 6 bases, J shed 7 bases, and the junction held 8 bases outside the gene matches. CDR1 is MNHEY, CDR2 SVGAGI, per germline.

The chain couples TRBV5-1 to TRBJ1-2; 7 bases match TRBD1. CDR3 length equals 14 residues. Losses at the gene ends were 4 bases for V and 4 bases for J; bases not matched to a gene: 7. The V gene's germline CDR1 is SGHRS and CDR2 YFSETQ. The CDR3 loop reads CASSGTESLYGYTF. CDR3 nucleotides: TGCGCCAGCAGCGGGACAGAGAGCCTCTATGGCTACACCTTC. The entire variable domain, with the rest obtained from reference TRBV5-1 and TRBJ1-2, is as follows: KAGVTQTPRYLIKTRGQQVTLSCSPISGHRSVSWYQQTPGQGLQFLFEYFSETQRNKGNFPGRFSGRQFSNSRSEMNVSTLELGDSALYLCASSGTESLYGYTFGSGTRLTVV.

This clone showed up just once. The chain combines TRBV19 with TRBJ1-4; tentatively, D is TRBD1 (5 bases). V lost 4 bases and J lost 6, with 15 bases in between. The CDR3 loop spans 15 amino acids. The germline V gene encodes CDR1 LNHDA and CDR2 SQIVND (reference sequence). CDR3 sequence (DNA): TGTGCCAGTAGTACCCGTAAGGGGCAGGATGAAAAACTGTTTTTT. This encodes CASSTRKGQDEKLFF.

The chain uses TRBV19 and TRBJ1-1; 8 bases align to TRBD1. The CDR3 is 16 amino acids. The V gene's germline CDR1 is LNHDA and CDR2 SQIVND (reference sequence). Trimming removed 6 bases from V and 8 bases from J; junction bases left unmatched: 17. The CDR3 nucleotides are TGTGCCAGTAGGGCGTACGGACAGGGAATTTCGCGGGAAGCTTTCTTT. This translates into CASRAYGQGISREAFF.

This rearrangement joins TRBV4-2 to TRBJ2-3, with a possible D match to TRBD1 (5 bases). The CDR3 contains 16 residues. In germline, CDR1 is LGHNA, CDR2 YNFKEQ. V was pared by 0 bases and J by 5 bases, with 15 bases between. CDR3 amino acids: CASSQEGGRALDTQYF. The CDR3 nucleotides read TGTGCCAGCAGCCAAGAAGGTGGCAGGGCGTTAGATACGCAGTATTTT.

This clone occurred once. The chain recombines TRBV6-4 with TRBJ2-2; D is perhaps TRBD2 (5 bases). The CDR3 has 14 residues. The germline V gene has CDR1 MRHNA and CDR2 SNTAGT. Trimming removed 5 bases from V and 2 bases from J, with 9 bases in between. As DNA, the CDR3 is TGTGCCAGCAGTATAGAGGGTAACACCGGGGAGCTGTTTTTT. Its protein is CASSIEGNTGELFF.

The chain couples TRBV6-5 to TRBJ1-2, with 7 bases that match TRBD1. Looked up from germline, CDR1 is MNHEY and CDR2 is SVGAGI. V lost 6 bases and J lost 4; bases outside the gene matches: 5. The CDR3 totals 13 residues. The CDR3 coding sequence is TGTGCCAGCAGAGAGGGACAGTTCTATGGCTACACCTTC. Amino acid sequence: CASREGQFYGYTF.

This clone was recorded once. V and J are TRBV12-5 and TRBJ2-2, with 11 bases lining up with TRBD2. J lost 4 bases, V lost 2 bases, and 9 bases had no gene match. CDR3 length: 18 residues. CDR1 and CDR2 (germline): LGHNT, FRNRAP. In DNA form, the CDR3 reads TGTGCTAGTGGTTTGTTCACCGGGACTAGCGGACGCACCGGGGAGCTGTTTTTT. Its translation is CASGLFTGTSGRTGELFF.

The V gene is TRBV6-5, the J gene TRBJ2-5; D may be TRBD2 (5 bases). CDR1 and CDR2 from the germline V gene are MNHEY and SVGAGI. V lost 6 bases and J 4 bases, leaving 15 bases between the germline ends. This CDR3 has 14 amino acids. The CDR3 sequence: CASSLPTRLETQYF. CDR3 bases: TGTGCCAGCAGCCTCCCCACTAGGTTAGAGACCCAGTACTTC.

This clone appeared a few times. The gene calls are TRBV30 and TRBJ1-2, with no clear D. The CDR3 has 12 residues. Germline V gene sequence: CDR1 GTSNPN, CDR2 SVGIG (reference sequence). Between the trimmed V and J ends, which lost 1 base and 2 bases, there was a span of 5 bases. This CDR3 reads CAWSEQNYGYTF. CDR3 DNA sequence: TGTGCCTGGAGTGAACAGAACTATGGCTACACCTTC. Drawing the rest from reference TRBV30 and TRBJ1-2, the complete variable domain is SQTIHQWPATLVQPVGSPLSLECTVEGTSNPNLYWYRQAAGRGLQLLFYSVGIGQISSEVPQNLSASRPQDRQFILSSKKLLLSDSGFYLCAWSEQNYGYTFGSGTRLTVV.

As for this clone: Relative to the germline gene, one junction end is altered; a read error may explain this. The rearrangement joins TRBV7-7 to TRBJ2-2; D might be TRBD2 (6 bases). Germline values: CDR1 SSHAT, CDR2 FNYEAQ (reference sequence). The CDR3 covers 14 residues. The CDR3 protein is CASSSRRGTGELFF. The CDR3 nucleotides are TGTGCTAGCAGCTCCAGGAGGGGAACCGGGGAGCTGTTTTTT.

The rearrangement joins TRBV9 to TRBJ1-3, with TRBD1 as a possible D gene (6 bases). CDR1 and CDR2 from the germline V gene are SGDLS and YYNGEE. V lost 4 bases to trimming and J lost 0 bases, with 14 bases between them. This CDR3 is 16 amino acids long. As DNA, the CDR3 is TGTGCCAGCAGCTCAATGGACAGCTCCTCTGGAAACACCATATATTTT. Amino acids: CASSSMDSSSGNTIYF.

This chain links TRBV5-8 with TRBJ1-1; the match to TRBD1 covers 9 bases. Germline V lookup: CDR1 SGHTS, CDR2 YDEGEE. J lost 7 bases, V lost 10 bases, and 8 bases had no gene match. CDR3 length equals 12 residues. CDR3 nucleotide sequence: TGTGCCGGTTCCCGGGACAGGGTTGAAGCTTTCTTT. Translating gives CAGSRDRVEAFF.